This T cell receptor (beta chain) was obtained from a study of cytomegalovirus exposure and HLA in healthy donors. Germline CDR1 reads SGHNT; CDR2 reads YENEEA. The trim removed 9 bases at V and 13 bases at J, leaving 9 bases unmatched. The CDR3 is 11 residues long. Separate from the approximately 600-subject first cohort was the approximately 110-subject validation cohort, to which the donors belonged. Libraries were prepared by immunoSEQ multiplex PCR; TCRdb keeps only in-frame clonotypes and omits some of them. The table has 97,000 or so clones, approximately 94% seen once. Notes on this clone: Its antigen is as yet unknown.

Study findings and constraints: The listing of 150 to 200 TCR beta chains classed them as cytomegalovirus-associated. Specificity of three CMV-associated chains for CMV antigens was verified in vitro. Cytomegalovirus status was reportedly diagnosed by the classifier with high specificity and sensitivity.

The receptor was derived from a woman aged 18-35 years in good health and CMV-seronegative. The chain is built from TRBV11-3 and TRBJ2-1; 7 bases line up with TRBD2. What was sequenced was PBMCs. In DNA form, the CDR3 reads TGTGCCAGTTTTGGGGGGGTAGCCCAGTTCTTC. It yields the protein CASFGGVAQFF.